The clone carrying this T cell receptor (beta chain) came up many times. Its antigen is still unknown. This record comes from a study of T-cell reconstitution after alpha-beta-depleted transplantation in children. Study-level results: There were some patients whose high TCRbeta diversity at day 60 came from surviving recipient T cells and thymic progenitors. Among T cells one year after transplant, newly produced cells accounted for most counts and diversity. Reportedly, only several hundred clones from non-depleted graft cells drove alpha-beta T-cell counts at about two months.

TCRbeta library preparation incorporated unique molecular identifiers. Each CDR3 protein gets one entry after TCRdb re-called the PCR reads with MiXCR. Of around 450,000 distinct CDR3 sequences listed, 43% are singletons. The input for sequencing was PBMCs, taken before TCRalphabeta/CD19-depleted stem cell transplant. This TCR came from a girl aged 2 to 9 with aplastic anemia, due to receive a stem cell transplant.

CDR3 loop: CASSLKPLGLNTEAFF. CDR3 DNA: TGTGCCAGCAGCTTAAAGCCGCTAGGGTTAAACACTGAAGCTTTCTTT. The chain joins TRBV7-6 to TRBJ1-1, with D unclear. Trimming removed 2 bases at V and 2 bases at J, with 15 bases between. This CDR3 contains 16 residues. Germline V gene lookup returns CDR1 SGHVS and CDR2 FNYEAQ.